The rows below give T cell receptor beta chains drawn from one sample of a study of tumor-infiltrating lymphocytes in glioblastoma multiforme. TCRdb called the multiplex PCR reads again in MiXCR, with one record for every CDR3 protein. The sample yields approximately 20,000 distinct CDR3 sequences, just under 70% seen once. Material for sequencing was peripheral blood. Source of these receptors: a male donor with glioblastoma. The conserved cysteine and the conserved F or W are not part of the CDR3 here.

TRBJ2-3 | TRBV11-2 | AISQGWVNTDTQY
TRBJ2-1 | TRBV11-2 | ASSLARRGPSRNEQF
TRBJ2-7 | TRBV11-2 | ASSLEVGRAYQY
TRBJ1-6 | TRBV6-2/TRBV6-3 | ASSQPGSASPLH
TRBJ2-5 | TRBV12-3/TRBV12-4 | ASSRTSGINNQETQY
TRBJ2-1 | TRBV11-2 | ASRLTGNEQS
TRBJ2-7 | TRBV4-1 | ASSQGTWGYEQY
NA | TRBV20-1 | SARASYDQPQY
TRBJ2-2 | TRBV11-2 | ASILFRDTGELF
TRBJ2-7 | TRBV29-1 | SVGPRGINEQY
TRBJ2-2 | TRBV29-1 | SVDGTNTGELF
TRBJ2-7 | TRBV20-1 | SAPWQGVGEQY
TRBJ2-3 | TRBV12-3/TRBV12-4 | ASRQGFLDTQY
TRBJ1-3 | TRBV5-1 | ASSVGQSAPGNTIY
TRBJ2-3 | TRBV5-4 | ASSSQLGAGEDTQY
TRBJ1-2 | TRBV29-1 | SVVTGNNYGYT